This T cell receptor (beta chain) was sequenced during a study of control samples from healthy donors and cancer patients (dated by TCRdb to 2019 to 2021). Library preparation used the immunoSEQ multiplex PCR assay. Not all clones reach the TCRdb copy of this immuneACCESS table, which keeps in-frame sequences only. Checked studies attribute under half of the gap to unresolved V genes and leave the rest unexplained. The sample contains roughly 180,000 clones, 85% to 95% of them found a single time. About 1.4% of the sample rests with the top ten. The CDR3 goes from the cysteine to the phenylalanine over 15 residues. Here the CDR3 DNA is all that survives: 45 bases in frame from base 1. The germline V and J ends show losses of 5 bases and 3 bases respectively, and no gene match explains 5 bases of the junction. From a lookup of the germline V gene (reference sequence), CDR1 and CDR2 are LNHDA and SQIVND.

Details on this clone: What antigen it recognizes has not been identified. Base-call qualities are not available, and no considerably larger clone is one nucleotide away.

This sequence was found in a woman aged 18-30 years in good health. This sequence uses TRBV19 and TRBJ2-7; TRBD2 matches 12 bases in the middle. Sample: blood. The nucleotides read TGTGCCAGTAGTTTTACTAGCGGGGGGAACTACGAGCAGTACTTC. It codes for CASSFTSGGNYEQYF.